A single T cell receptor beta chain is shown here with its context. Its target is not known. The ends were cut back, 4 bases at V and 4 bases at J, with 11 bases in the middle. Germline CDR1 and CDR2: SQVTM and ANQGSEA. The CDR3 covers 12 residues. Repertoires were generated with immunoSEQ multiplex PCR, while TCRdb's copy carries only in-frame clones and drops some. Of some 170,000 clones listed, 85% to 90% are singletons. The sample belongs to a study of T cell responses to AZD1222 COVID-19 vaccine. Whole-study findings and limits: With two AZD1222 doses given, Spike-specific TCR breadth and depth both rose. White British ancestry dominated among donors, who included more females, and clonal diversity was possibly underestimated.

The receptor's source is an adult who received the MenACWY meningococcal vaccine as a control. The genes are TRBV29-1 and TRBJ2-7; D is unclear. Material: peripheral blood, obtained 28 days after the second dose of the MenACWY control vaccine. The chain's CDR3 is CSVGQGQYEQYF. The CDR3 DNA reads as TGCAGCGTTGGCCAAGGTCAGTACGAGCAGTACTTC.